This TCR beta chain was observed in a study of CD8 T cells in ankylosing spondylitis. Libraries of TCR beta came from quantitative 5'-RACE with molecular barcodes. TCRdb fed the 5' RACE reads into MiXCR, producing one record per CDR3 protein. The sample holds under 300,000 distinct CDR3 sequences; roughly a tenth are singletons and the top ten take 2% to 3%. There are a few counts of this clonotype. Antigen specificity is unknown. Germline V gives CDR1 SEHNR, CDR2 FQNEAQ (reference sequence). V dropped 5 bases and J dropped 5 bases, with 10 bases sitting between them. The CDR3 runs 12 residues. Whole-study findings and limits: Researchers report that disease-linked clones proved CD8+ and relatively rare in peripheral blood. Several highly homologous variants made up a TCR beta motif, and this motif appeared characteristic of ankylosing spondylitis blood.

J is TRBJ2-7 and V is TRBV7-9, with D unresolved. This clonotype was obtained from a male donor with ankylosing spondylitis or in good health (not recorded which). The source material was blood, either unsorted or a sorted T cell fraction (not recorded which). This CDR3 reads CASSVEAHEQYF. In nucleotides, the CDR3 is TGTGCCAGCAGCGTCGAGGCCCACGAGCAGTACTTC.